This T cell receptor (beta chain) was observed in a study of vaccination effects on CD4 cells after COVID-19. Turning to the study itself: Post-vaccine sampling occurred a median 72 days after the second dose. The researchers cultured 1.9 million or so PBMC per well with approximately 9.1 IU/ml IL-2 and roughly 9.4 ug/ml peptides.

Cells that had been cultured for about 10 days were the source of isolated CD4+ T cells. Each participant received a vaccine that was either BNT162b2 or mRNA-1273, given as two doses. In the cultures, half the medium was exchanged for IL-2 medium on days 3 and 7. The table came from immunoSEQ multiplex PCR; TCRdb's copy has only in-frame clones and leaves some out. The table shows 50,000 to 60,000 clones, with around four fifths occurring only once. This clone occurred once. The antigen is unknown. Germline CDR1 is MNHNY and CDR2 is SVGAGI (reference sequence). The CDR3 contains 17 residues. The germline V and J ends were trimmed by 5 bases and 1 base, with 20 bases remaining between them. Study-wide points: Clones from infection and from vaccination both contracted markedly late after vaccination.

This sequence originates from a human donor who received a COVID-19 vaccine. V and J are TRBV6-6 and TRBJ1-2; D possibly corresponds to TRBD1 (5 bases). This material consisted of CD4+ T cells from PBMCs cultured without peptide, taken after COVID-19 vaccination. CDR3 in DNA: TGTGCCAGCAGTCCACAACCCGGGGCCTTTTTTAACTATGGCTACACCTTC. Amino acid sequence: CASSPQPGAFFNYGYTF.